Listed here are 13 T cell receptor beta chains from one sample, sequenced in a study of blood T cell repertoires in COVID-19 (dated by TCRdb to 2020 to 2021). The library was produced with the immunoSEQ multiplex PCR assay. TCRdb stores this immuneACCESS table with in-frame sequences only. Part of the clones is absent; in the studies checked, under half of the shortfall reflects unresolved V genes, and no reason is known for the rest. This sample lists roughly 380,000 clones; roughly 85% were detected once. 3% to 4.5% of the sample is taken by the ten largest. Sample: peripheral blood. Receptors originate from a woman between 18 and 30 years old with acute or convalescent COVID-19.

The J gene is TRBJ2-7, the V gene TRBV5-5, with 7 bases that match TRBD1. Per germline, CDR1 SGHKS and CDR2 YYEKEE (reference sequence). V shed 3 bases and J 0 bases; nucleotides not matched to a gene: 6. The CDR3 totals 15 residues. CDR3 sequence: CASSSLTGSSYEQYF. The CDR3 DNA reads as TGTGCCAGCAGCTCCTTGACAGGGAGCTCCTACGAGCAGTACTTC.

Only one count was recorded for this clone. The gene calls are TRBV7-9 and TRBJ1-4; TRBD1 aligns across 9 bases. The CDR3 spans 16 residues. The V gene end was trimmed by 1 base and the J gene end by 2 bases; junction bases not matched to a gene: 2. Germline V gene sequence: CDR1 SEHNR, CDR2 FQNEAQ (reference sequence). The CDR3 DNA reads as TGTGCCAGCAGCTTAGAGGGGACAGGGACTAATGAAAAACTGTTTTTT. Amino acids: CASSLEGTGTNEKLFF.

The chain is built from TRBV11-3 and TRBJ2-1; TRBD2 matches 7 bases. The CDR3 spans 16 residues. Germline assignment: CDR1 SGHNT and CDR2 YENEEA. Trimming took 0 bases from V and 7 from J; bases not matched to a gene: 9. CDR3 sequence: CASSLEKWTSLNEQFF. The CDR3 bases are TGTGCCAGCAGCTTAGAGAAATGGACTAGTTTAAATGAGCAGTTCTTC. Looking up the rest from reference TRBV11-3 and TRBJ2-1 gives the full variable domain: EAGVVQSPRYKIIEKKQPVAFWCNPISGHNTLYWYLQNLGQGPELLIRYENEEAVDDSQLPKDRFSAERLKGVDSTLKIQPAELGDSAVYLCASSLEKWTSLNEQFFGPGTRLTVL.

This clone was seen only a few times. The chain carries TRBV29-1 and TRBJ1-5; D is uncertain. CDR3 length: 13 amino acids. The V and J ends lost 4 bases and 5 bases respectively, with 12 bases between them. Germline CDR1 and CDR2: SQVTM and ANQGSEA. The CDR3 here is CSVAEGIDQPQHF. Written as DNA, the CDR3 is TGCAGCGTTGCTGAGGGCATCGATCAGCCCCAGCATTTT.

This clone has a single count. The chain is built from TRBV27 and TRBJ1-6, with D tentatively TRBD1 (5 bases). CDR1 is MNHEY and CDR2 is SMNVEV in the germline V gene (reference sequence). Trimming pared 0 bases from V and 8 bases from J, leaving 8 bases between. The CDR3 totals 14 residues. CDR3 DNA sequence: TGTGCCAGCAGTTTATCGCGGGGGGATTCACCCCTCCACTTT. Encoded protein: CASSLSRGDSPLHF.

The CDR3 coding sequence is TGTGCCAGCAGGTCTGGCGGTAGCACAGATACGCAGTATTTT. Its translation is CASRSGGSTDTQYF. The rearrangement links TRBV6-5 to TRBJ2-3; D is unresolved. CDR3 size: 14 residues. CDR1 and CDR2 (germline): MNHEY, SVGAGI. Trimming removed 6 bases from V and 0 bases from J, with 10 bases in between.

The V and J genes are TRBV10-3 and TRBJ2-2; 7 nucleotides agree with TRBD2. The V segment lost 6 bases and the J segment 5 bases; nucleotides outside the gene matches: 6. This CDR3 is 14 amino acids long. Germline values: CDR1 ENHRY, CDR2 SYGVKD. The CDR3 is CAISGAGGTGELFF. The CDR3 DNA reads TGTGCCATCAGCGGTGCCGGGGGGACCGGGGAGCTGTTTTTT.

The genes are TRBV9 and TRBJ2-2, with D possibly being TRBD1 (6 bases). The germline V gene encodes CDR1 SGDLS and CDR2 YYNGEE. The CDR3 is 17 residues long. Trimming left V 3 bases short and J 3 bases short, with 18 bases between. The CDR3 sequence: CASSAAYRDVDTGELFF. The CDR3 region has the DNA TGTGCCAGCAGCGCCGCCTACAGGGATGTGGACACCGGGGAGCTGTTTTTT.

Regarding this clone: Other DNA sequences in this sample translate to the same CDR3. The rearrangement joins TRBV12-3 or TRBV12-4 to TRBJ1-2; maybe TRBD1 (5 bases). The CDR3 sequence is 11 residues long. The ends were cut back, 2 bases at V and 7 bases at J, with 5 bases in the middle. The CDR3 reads CASSLRGGYTF. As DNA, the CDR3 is TGTGCCAGCAGTTTAAGGGGTGGCTACACCTTC.

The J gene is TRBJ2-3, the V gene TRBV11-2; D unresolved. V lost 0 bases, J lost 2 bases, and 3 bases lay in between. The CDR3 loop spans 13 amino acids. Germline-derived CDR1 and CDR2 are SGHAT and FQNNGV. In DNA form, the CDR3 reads TGTGCCAGCAGCTTAGATCTCACAGATACGCAGTATTTT. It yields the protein CASSLDLTDTQYF.

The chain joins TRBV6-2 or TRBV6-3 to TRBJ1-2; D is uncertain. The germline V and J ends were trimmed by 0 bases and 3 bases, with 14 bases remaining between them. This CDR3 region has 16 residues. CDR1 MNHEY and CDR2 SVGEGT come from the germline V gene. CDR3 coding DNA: TGTGCCAGCAGTTACTCGGTTTATGCTCAGTACTATGGCTACACCTTC. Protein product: CASSYSVYAQYYGYTF.

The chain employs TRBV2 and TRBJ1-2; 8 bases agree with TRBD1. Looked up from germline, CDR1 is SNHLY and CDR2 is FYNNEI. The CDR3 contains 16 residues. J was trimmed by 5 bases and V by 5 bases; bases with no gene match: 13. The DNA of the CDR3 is TGTGCCAGCAGTTATGGGGTTAGACAGGGGAATTATGGCTACACCTTC. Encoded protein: CASSYGVRQGNYGYTF. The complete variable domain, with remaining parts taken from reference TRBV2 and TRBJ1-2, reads EPEVTQTPSHQVTQMGQEVILRCVPISNHLYFYWYRQILGQKVEFLVSFYNNEISEKSEIFDDQFSVERPDGSNFTLKIRSTKLEDSAMYFCASSYGVRQGNYGYTFGSGTRLTVV.

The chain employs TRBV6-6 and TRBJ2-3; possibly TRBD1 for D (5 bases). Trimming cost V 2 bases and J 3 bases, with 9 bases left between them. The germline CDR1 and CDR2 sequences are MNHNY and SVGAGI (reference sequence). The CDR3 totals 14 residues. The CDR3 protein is CASSYIGATDTQYF. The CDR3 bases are TGTGCCAGCAGTTACATTGGGGCAACAGATACGCAGTATTTT.